The 5 T cell receptor beta chains listed next were all sequenced from one sample in a study of T cell responses to AZD1222 COVID-19 vaccine. Generated by immunoSEQ multiplex PCR, the TCRdb table keeps only in-frame clones and is missing some. This table holds more than 95,000 clones, about 89% found once. The sequencing used peripheral blood, collected 28 days after the second AZD1222 dose. The receptors come from an adult who received the AZD1222 COVID-19 vaccine.

The chain couples TRBV9 to TRBJ2-3; D gene unclear. V shed 3 bases and J shed 0 bases, with 5 bases lying between them. Germline V gives CDR1 SGDLS, CDR2 YYNGEE. The CDR3 consists of 13 residues. The CDR3 protein is CASSATSTDTQYF. In DNA form, the CDR3 reads TGTGCCAGCAGCGCGACTAGCACAGATACGCAGTATTTT.

Here the CDR3 DNA reads TGTGCCAGCAGTTCACAGGTGAACTCCTACGAGCAGTACTTC. Its protein is CASSSQVNSYEQYF. This sequence joins TRBV11-2 and TRBJ2-7; D possibly corresponds to TRBD1 (5 bases). Per germline, CDR1 SGHAT and CDR2 FQNNGV. The CDR3 has 14 residues. V was trimmed by 6 bases and J by 0 bases, leaving 12 bases between them.

This CDR3 reads CASSQDRDTQYF. As DNA, the CDR3 is TGTGCCAGCAGCCAAGACAGGGATACGCAGTATTTT. The chain links TRBV4-2 to TRBJ2-3; D unclear. The V gene lost 0 bases and the J gene lost 6 bases, with 4 bases spanning the gap. The CDR3 length is 12 residues. The germline V gene encodes CDR1 LGHNA and CDR2 YNFKEQ.

In its sample, this clone was seen once. The gene calls are TRBV29-1 and TRBJ2-3, with D unresolved. This CDR3 is 13 amino acids long. Germline CDR1 reads SQVTM; CDR2 reads ANQGSEA. V shed 5 bases and J shed 1 base, with 10 bases lying between them. The CDR3 nucleotides read TGCAGCGTTCTCGACGGACGCACAGATACGCAGTATTTT. It yields the protein CSVLDGRTDTQYF.

The chain recombines TRBV5-4 with TRBJ1-4, with TRBD1 identical over 7 bases. CDR1 and CDR2 from the germline V gene are SGHNT and YYREEE (reference sequence). J was trimmed by 7 bases and V by 0 bases; bases with no gene match: 0. The CDR3 has 13 residues. The CDR3: CASSLDRGEKLFF. In DNA, the CDR3 is TGTGCCAGCAGCTTGGACAGGGGTGAAAAACTGTTTTTT.